This TCR beta chain emerged from a study of T cells in Graves' hyperthyroidism and ophthalmopathy. Across the whole study: The authors collected peripheral blood at initial diagnosis, before any treatment. Study results and limitations: Stable hyperthyroidism was separated from ophthalmopathy by a model based on 13 V-J features. Most thyroid-expanded clonotypes above 0.001 were also found in blood.

Ten or more counts support this clonotype. Its antigen is as yet unknown. Researchers amplified the TCR beta CDR3 regions from RNA transcripts. HTBI primers were employed in a first-round RT-PCR of the TCR CDR3. TCRdb passed the multiplex PCR reads through MiXCR, listing each CDR3 protein once. The data show some 380,000 distinct CDR3 sequences, with roughly 14% seen just once and about a fifth held by the top ten. Germline V CDR1 and CDR2: SGHAT, FQNNGV. The junction had 5 bases not matched to a gene; V was cut back by 6 bases and J by 5 bases. The CDR3 has 14 amino acids. The gene calls are TRBV11-2 and TRBJ2-5, with 11 bases lining up with TRBD2. The sequence was obtained from a man aged 25 to 45 with Graves' hyperthyroidism that later progressed to Graves' ophthalmopathy. The sample consisted of blood. The CDR3 loop is CASRTLAGVETQYF. CDR3 bases: TGTGCCAGCAGGACACTAGCGGGGGTTGAGACCCAGTACTTC.